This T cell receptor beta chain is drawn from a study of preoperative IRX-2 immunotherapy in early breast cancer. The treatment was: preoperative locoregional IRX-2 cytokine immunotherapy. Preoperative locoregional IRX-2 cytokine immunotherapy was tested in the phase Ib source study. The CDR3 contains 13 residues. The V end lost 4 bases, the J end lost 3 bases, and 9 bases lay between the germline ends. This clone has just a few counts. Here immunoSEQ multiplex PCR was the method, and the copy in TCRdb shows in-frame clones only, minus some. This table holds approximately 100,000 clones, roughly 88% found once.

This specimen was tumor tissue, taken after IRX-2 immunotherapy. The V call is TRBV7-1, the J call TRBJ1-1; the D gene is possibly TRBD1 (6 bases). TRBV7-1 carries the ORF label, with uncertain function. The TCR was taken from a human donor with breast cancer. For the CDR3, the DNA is TGTGCCAGCAGCTTCAACAGGGACACTGAAGCTTTCTTT. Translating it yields CASSFNRDTEAFF.